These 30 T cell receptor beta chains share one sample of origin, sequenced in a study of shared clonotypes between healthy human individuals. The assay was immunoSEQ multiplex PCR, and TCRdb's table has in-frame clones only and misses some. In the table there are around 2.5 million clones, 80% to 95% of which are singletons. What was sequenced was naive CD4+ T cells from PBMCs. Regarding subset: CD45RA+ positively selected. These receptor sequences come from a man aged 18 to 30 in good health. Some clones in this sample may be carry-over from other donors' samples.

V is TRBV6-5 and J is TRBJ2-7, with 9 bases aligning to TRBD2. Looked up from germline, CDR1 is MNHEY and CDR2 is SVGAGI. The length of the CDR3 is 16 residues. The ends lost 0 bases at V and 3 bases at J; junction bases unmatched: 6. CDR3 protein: CASSYSTSGSLYEQYF. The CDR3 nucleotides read TGTGCCAGCAGTTACTCGACTAGCGGTAGCCTCTACGAGCAGTACTTC.

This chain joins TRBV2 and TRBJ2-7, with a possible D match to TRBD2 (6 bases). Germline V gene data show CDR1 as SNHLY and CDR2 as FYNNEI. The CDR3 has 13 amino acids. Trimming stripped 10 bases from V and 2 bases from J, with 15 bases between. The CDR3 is CATQRDSAYEQYF. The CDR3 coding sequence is TGTGCCACCCAACGGGACTCCGCCTACGAGCAGTACTTC.

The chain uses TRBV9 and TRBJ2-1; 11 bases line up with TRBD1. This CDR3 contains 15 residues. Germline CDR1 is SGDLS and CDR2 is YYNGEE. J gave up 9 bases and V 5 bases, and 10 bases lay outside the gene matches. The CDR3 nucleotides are TGTGCCAGCAGTCTGTTGGGACAGGGGGGCTCTGAGCAGTTCTTC. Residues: CASSLLGQGGSEQFF.

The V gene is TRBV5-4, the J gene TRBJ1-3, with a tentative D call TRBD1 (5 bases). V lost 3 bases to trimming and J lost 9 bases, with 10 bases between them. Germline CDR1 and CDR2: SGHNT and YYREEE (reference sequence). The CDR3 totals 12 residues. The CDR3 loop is CASSSQGSTIYF. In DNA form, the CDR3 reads TGTGCCAGCAGCTCTCAGGGTTCCACCATATATTTT. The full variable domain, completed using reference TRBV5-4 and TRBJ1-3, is ETGVTQSPTHLIKTRGQQVTLRCSSQSGHNTVSWYQQALGQGPQFIFQYYREEENGRGNFPPRFSGLQFPNYSSELNVNALELDDSALYLCASSSQGSTIYFGEGSWLTVV.

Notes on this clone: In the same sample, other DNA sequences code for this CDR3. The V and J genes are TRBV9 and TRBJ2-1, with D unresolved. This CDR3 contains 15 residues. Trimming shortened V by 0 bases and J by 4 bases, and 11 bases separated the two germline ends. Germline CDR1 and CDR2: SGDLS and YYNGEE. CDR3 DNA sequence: TGTGCCAGCAGCGTAGTGGCTGGCCCGTACAATGAGCAGTTCTTC. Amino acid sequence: CASSVVAGPYNEQFF.

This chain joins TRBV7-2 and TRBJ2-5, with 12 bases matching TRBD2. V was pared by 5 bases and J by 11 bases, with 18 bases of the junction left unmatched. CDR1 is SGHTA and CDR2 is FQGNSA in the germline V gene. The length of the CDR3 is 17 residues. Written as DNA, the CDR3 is TGTGCCAGCAGCCCCAGAGGCCTAGCGGGAGGGCGTGGGGAGCAGTACTTC. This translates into CASSPRGLAGGRGEQYF.

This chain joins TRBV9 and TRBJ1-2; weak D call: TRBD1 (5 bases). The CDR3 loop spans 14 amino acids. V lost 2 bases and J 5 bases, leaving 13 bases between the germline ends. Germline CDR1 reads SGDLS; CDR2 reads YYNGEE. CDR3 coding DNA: TGTGCCAGCAGCGTCGACAGCGCTGCTTATGGCTACACCTTC. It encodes CASSVDSAAYGYTF.

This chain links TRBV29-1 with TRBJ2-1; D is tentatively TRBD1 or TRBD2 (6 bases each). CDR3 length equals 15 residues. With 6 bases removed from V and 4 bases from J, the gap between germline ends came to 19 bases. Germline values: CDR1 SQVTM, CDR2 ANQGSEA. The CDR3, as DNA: TGCAGCGTGACTAGAACAGGGTCAAGGTACAATGAGCAGTTCTTC. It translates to CSVTRTGSRYNEQFF.

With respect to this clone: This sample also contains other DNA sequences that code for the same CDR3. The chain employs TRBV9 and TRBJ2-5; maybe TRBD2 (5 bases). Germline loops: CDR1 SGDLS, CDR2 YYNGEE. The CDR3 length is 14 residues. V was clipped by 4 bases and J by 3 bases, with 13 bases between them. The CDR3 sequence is CASSRGLAEETQYF. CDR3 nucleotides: TGTGCCAGCAGCCGAGGGTTGGCGGAAGAGACCCAGTACTTC. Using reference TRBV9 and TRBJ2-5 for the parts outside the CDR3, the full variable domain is DSGVTQTPKHLITATGQRVTLRCSPRSGDLSVYWYQQSLDQGLQFLIQYYNGEERAKGNILERFSAQQFPDLHSELNLSSLELGDSALYFCASSRGLAEETQYFGPGTRLLVL.

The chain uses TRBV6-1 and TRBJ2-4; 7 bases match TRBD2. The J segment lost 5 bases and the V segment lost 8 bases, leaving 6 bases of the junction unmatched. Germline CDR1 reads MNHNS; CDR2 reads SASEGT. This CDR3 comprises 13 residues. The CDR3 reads CASGMGGENIQYF. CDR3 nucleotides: TGTGCCAGCGGCATGGGGGGGGAAAACATTCAGTACTTC.

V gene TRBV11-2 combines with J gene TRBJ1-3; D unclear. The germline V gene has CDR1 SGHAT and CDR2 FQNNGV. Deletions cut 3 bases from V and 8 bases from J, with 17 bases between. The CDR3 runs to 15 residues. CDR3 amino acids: CASSLDHGGLDTIYF. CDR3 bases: TGTGCCAGCAGCTTGGATCATGGTGGTTTGGACACCATATATTTT. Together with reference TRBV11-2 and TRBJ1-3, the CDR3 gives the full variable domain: EAGVAQSPRYKIIEKRQSVAFWCNPISGHATLYWYQQILGQGPKLLIQFQNNGVVDDSQLPKDRFSAERLKGVDSTLKIQPAKLEDSAVYLCASSLDHGGLDTIYFGEGSWLTVV.

CDR3 sequence reads: CATSRGDKGGNTEAFF. In nucleotides, the CDR3 is TGTGCCACCAGCAGAGGAGATAAAGGGGGAAACACTGAAGCTTTCTTT. The chain has TRBV15 and TRBJ1-1; D might be TRBD1 (6 bases). In germline, CDR1 is LNHNV, CDR2 YYDKDF (reference sequence). V was cut by 1 base and J by 2 bases, with 14 bases left in between. This CDR3 comprises 16 residues.

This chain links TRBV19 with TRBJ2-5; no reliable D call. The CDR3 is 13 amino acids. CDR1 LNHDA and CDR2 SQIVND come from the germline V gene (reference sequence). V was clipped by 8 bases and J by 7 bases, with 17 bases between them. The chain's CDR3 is CASALGGSGTQYF. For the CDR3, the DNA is TGTGCCAGTGCCCTGGGTGGGTCAGGGACCCAGTACTTC.

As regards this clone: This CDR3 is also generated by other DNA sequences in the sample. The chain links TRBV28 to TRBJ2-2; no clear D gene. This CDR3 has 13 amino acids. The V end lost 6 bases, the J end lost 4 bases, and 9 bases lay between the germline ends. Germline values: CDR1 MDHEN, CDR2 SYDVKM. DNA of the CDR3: TGTGCCAGCAGCCCCCCTTCCACCGGGGAGCTGTTTTTT. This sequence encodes CASSPPSTGELFF.

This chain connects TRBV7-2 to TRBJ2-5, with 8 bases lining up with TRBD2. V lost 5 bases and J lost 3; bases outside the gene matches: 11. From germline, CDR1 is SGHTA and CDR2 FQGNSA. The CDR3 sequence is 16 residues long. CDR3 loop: CASSIIPLGGEETQYF. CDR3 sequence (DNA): TGTGCCAGCAGCATAATCCCCCTCGGGGGGGAAGAGACCCAGTACTTC.

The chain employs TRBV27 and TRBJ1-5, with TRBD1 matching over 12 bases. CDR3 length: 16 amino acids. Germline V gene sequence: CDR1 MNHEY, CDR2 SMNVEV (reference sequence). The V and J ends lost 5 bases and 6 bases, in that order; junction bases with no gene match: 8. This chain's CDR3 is CASSPGTGGLIQPQHF. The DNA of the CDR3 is TGTGCCAGCAGTCCCGGGACAGGGGGCTTGATTCAGCCCCAGCATTTT.

The CDR3 sequence is CASSLGPRDTQYF. In DNA form, the CDR3 reads TGTGCCAGCAGCTTAGGGCCGCGGGATACGCAGTATTTT. V is TRBV11-1 and J is TRBJ2-3; no definite D call. The CDR3 spans 13 residues. The ends were cut back, 1 base at V and 6 bases at J, with 8 bases in the middle. Germline CDR1 reads SGHAT; CDR2 reads FQDESV (reference sequence). The whole variable domain, remainder taken from reference TRBV11-1 and TRBJ2-3, is EAEVAQSPRYKITEKSQAVAFWCDPISGHATLYWYRQILGQGPELLVQFQDESVVDDSQLPKDRFSAERLKGVDSTLKIQPAELGDSAMYLCASSLGPRDTQYFGPGTRLTVL.

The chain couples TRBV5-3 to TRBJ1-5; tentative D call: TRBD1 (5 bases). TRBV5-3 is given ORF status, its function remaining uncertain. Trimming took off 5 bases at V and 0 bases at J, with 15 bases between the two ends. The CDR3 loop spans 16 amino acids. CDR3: CARSGRARASNQPQHF. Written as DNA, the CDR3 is TGTGCCAGAAGTGGCAGGGCTCGCGCTAGCAATCAGCCCCAGCATTTT.

The CDR3 DNA follows: TGTGCCAGCGAAACGGTAGGGGGCACAGATACGCAGTATTTT. Translated, it gives CASETVGGTDTQYF. This chain connects TRBV7-9 to TRBJ2-3, with D possibly being TRBD1 (5 bases). CDR3 length: 14 amino acids. Germline V gene sequence: CDR1 SEHNR, CDR2 FQNEAQ (reference sequence). The V gene lost 8 bases and the J gene lost 1 base, with 13 bases spanning the gap.

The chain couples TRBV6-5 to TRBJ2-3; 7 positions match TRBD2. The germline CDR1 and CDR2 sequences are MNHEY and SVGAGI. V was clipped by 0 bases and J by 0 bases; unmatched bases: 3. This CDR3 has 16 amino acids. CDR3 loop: CASSYSSGASTDTQYF. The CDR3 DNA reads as TGTGCCAGCAGTTACTCCAGCGGGGCTAGCACAGATACGCAGTATTTT.

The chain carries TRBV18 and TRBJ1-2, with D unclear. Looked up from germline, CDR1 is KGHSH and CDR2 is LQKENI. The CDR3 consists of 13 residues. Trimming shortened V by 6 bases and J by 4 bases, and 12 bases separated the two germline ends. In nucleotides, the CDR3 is TGTGCCAGCTCCCTGGGCCGCTTCTATGGCTACACCTTC. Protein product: CASSLGRFYGYTF.

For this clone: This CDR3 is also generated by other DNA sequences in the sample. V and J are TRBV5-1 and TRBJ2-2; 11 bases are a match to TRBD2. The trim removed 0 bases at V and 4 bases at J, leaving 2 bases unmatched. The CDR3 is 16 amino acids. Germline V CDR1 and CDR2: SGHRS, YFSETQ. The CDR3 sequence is CASSLGLAGITGELFF. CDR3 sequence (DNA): TGCGCCAGCAGCTTGGGACTAGCGGGGATCACCGGGGAGCTGTTTTTT.

CDR3 sequence (DNA): TGTGCCAGCAGCTTATCCGCGGGGACTTTTTACGGAGCATACTTC. It codes for CASSLSAGTFYGAYF. V is TRBV11-1 and J is TRBJ2-5; D is possibly TRBD2 (6 bases). This CDR3 is 15 amino acids long. Trimming shortened V by 2 bases and J by 14 bases, and 24 bases separated the two germline ends. From germline, CDR1 is SGHAT and CDR2 FQDESV (reference sequence). The full variable domain, its missing parts supplied by reference TRBV11-1 and TRBJ2-5, is EAEVAQSPRYKITEKSQAVAFWCDPISGHATLYWYRQILGQGPELLVQFQDESVVDDSQLPKDRFSAERLKGVDSTLKIQPAELGDSAMYLCASSLSAGTFYGAYFGPGTRLLVL.

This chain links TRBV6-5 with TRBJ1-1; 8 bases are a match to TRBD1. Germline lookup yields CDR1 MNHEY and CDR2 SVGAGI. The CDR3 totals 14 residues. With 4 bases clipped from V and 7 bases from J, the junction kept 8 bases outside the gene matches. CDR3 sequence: CASSWGRGPNEAFF. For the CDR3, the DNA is TGTGCCAGCAGTTGGGGCAGGGGGCCTAATGAAGCTTTCTTT.

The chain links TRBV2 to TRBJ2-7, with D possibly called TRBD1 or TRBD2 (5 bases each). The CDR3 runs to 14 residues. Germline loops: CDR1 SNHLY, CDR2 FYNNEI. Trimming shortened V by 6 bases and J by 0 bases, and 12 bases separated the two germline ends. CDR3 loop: CASRGERSSYEQYF. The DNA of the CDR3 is TGTGCCAGCAGGGGGGAGCGGAGCTCCTACGAGCAGTACTTC.

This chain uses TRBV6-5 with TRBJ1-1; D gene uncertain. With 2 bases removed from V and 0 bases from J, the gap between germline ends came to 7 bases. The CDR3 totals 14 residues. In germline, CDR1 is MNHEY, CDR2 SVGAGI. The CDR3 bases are TGTGCCAGCAGTTACAAGTTCATGAACACTGAAGCTTTCTTT. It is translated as CASSYKFMNTEAFF.

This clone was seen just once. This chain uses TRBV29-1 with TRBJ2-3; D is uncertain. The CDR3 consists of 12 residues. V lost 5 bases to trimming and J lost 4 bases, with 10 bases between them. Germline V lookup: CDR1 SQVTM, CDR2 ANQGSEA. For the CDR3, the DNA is TGCAGCGTTCCGGACGCGGCAGATACGCAGTATTTT. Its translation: CSVPDAADTQYF.

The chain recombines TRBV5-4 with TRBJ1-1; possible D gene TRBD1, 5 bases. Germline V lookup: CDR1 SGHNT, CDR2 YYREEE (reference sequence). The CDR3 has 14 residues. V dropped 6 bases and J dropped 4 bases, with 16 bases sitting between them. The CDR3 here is CASTRTPGSTEAFF. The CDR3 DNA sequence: TGTGCCAGCACTCGAACCCCAGGGAGCACTGAAGCTTTCTTT.

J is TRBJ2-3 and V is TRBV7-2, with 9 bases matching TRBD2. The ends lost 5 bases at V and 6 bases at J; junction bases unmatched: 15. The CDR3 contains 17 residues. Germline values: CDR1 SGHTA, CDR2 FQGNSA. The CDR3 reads CASSLFPTSGQGDTQYF. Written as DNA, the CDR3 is TGTGCCAGCAGCCTCTTCCCGACTAGCGGCCAGGGGGATACGCAGTATTTT.

CDR3 sequence: CASTPRQTLEKLFF. The CDR3 DNA sequence: TGTGCCAGCACCCCCAGACAAACTTTAGAAAAACTGTTTTTT. V and J are TRBV6-6 and TRBJ1-4; D remains ambiguous. Germline-derived CDR1 and CDR2 are MNHNY and SVGAGI (reference sequence). The CDR3 has 14 amino acids. Deletions cut 7 bases from V and 8 bases from J, with 17 bases between.